This record looks at one T cell receptor (beta chain) sequence and its context. The repertoire was sequenced with immunoSEQ multiplex PCR; TCRdb's copy has only in-frame clones and lacks some. The table has 200,000 to 250,000 clones, about 90% seen once. This sample is drawn from a study of blood T cell repertoires in COVID-19. As for the study in general: Both acute and convalescent COVID-19 samples were obtained from the United States, Italy and Spain.

Looked up from germline, CDR1 is MGHRA and CDR2 is YSYEKL. The CDR3 sequence is 14 residues long. V was pared by 1 base and J by 4 bases, with 8 bases between. Sequences were obtained from peripheral blood. The sequence derives from a middle-aged man with active or convalescent COVID-19. This sequence joins TRBV4-1 and TRBJ1-3, with D hard to call. CDR3: CASSQGPGGNTIYF. The CDR3 nucleotides are TGCGCCAGCAGCCAAGGTCCAGGCGGAAACACCATATATTTT.